Below, 7 T cell receptor beta chains from the same sample are listed, as sequenced in a study of T cells in narcolepsy. The assay was immunoSEQ multiplex PCR, and TCRdb's table has in-frame clones only and misses some. Among some 35,000 clones listed, around 83% were seen once. The sequenced sample consisted of CD45RA- memory CD4+ T cells from PBMCs. The receptor source for this set is a human donor with narcolepsy.

The V call is TRBV4-3, the J call TRBJ1-5; maybe TRBD1 (5 bases). This CDR3 has 13 residues. Germline V CDR1 and CDR2: LGHNA, YSLEER. V lost 0 bases and J 10 bases, leaving 10 bases between the germline ends. The DNA of the CDR3 is TGCGCCAGCAGCCAAGAATATGGACAACCCCAGCATTTT. Encoded protein: CASSQEYGQPQHF.

A few counts support this clone. The genes are TRBV7-9 and TRBJ2-5; TRBD1 is a possible D gene (5 bases). V dropped 4 bases and J dropped 3 bases, with 6 bases sitting between them. This CDR3 contains 12 residues. CDR1 SEHNR and CDR2 FQNEAQ come from the germline V gene (reference sequence). The CDR3: CASSWGKETQYF. DNA of the CDR3: TGTGCCAGCAGCTGGGGCAAAGAGACCCAGTACTTC.

The chain is built from TRBV11-2 and TRBJ1-2; D might be TRBD1 (5 bases). The CDR3 runs 15 residues. Deletions cut 4 bases from V and 2 bases from J, with 14 bases between. Germline CDR1 is SGHAT and CDR2 is FQNNGV. This chain's CDR3 is CASSSWGPTNYGYTF. CDR3 nucleotides: TGTGCCAGCAGCTCATGGGGACCGACGAACTATGGCTACACCTTC.

The gene calls are TRBV28 and TRBJ2-2; D perhaps matches TRBD1 (6 bases). The CDR3 length is 17 residues. The germline V and J ends were trimmed by 4 bases and 6 bases, with 21 bases remaining between them. Germline V CDR1 and CDR2: MDHEN, SYDVKM. The CDR3 bases are TGTGCCAGCAGTTCTCCGAGGGGGTCGGCTTTTGCCGGGGAGCTGTTTTTT. It codes for CASSSPRGSAFAGELFF.

This chain uses TRBV5-4 with TRBJ1-2; D possibly corresponds to TRBD1 (6 bases). The V gene's germline CDR1 is SGHNT and CDR2 YYREEE (reference sequence). The CDR3 runs to 13 residues. Deletions cut 2 bases from V and 8 bases from J, with 13 bases between. CDR3 amino acids: CASSFTGLRGYTF. The CDR3 nucleotides are TGTGCCAGCAGCTTCACAGGGCTGAGGGGCTACACCTTC.

This clone was seen just once. The chain uses TRBV11-2 and TRBJ2-6, with 8 bases that match TRBD1. The V and J ends lost 6 bases and 0 bases, in that order; junction bases with no gene match: 4. The CDR3 is 16 residues long. The germline gives CDR1 SGHAT, CDR2 FQNNGV. CDR3 coding DNA: TGTGCCAGCAGACAGGGGGTCCGCTCTGGGGCCAACGTCCTGACTTTC. This sequence encodes CASRQGVRSGANVLTF.

The chain recombines TRBV2 with TRBJ1-4; 9 bases are shared with TRBD1. CDR3 length equals 13 residues. Germline values: CDR1 SNHLY, CDR2 FYNNEI. Trimming cost V 7 bases and J 6 bases; bases outside gene matches: 3. The CDR3 nucleotides are TGTGCCAGCACAAGGACAGGGGATGAAAAACTGTTTTTT. Translation gives CASTRTGDEKLFF.